The clone carrying this T cell receptor (beta chain) was seen just once. These data are taken from a study of blood T cell repertoires in COVID-19. Study details: Sites in the United States, Italy and Spain provided acute and convalescent COVID-19 samples. Nucleic acid was either cDNA or gDNA, and it came from T cells, B-cell-depleted T cells, or PBMCs.

Germline V gene sequence: CDR1 SGHRS, CDR2 YFSETQ. The V end was cut by 4 bases, the J end by 1 base, with 11 bases between. CDR3 length: 15 amino acids. TCRdb's table, derived via immunoSEQ multiplex PCR, lists solely in-frame clones and lacks some. Here the sample spans some 170,000 clones, around 83% being singletons. Allocation to cohorts depended on clinical history reported by the participants. Before being deemed recovered, Cohort 3 donors had two negative PCRs, clearance, or symptom resolution. The genes are TRBV5-1 and TRBJ2-2; tentative D call: TRBD1 (5 bases). This TCR was recovered from a man aged 45-65 years who had recovered from COVID-19. Sequenced input: PBMCs or T cells enriched from blood (not recorded which). In nucleotides, the CDR3 is TGCGCCAGCAGCGCAGGGTTTGTGAACACCGGGGAGCTGTTTTTT. As protein: CASSAGFVNTGELFF.